The source of this T cell receptor (beta chain) is a study of blood T cells in healthy people across ages. Whole-study findings and limits: In these data, TCR beta diversity tracked strongly with naive T cell percentage. Long-lived donors carried more naive CD4+ cells and greater diversity than aged donors. For the donors, CMV status was unknown and possibly confounded expanded clonotype changes.

Donation came from healthy Caucasian individuals in Russia who were aged roughly 6 to 95. Notes on this clonotype: The antigen remains unidentified.

PCR was performed a second time for about 6 to 12 cycles using a sample-barcoded 5' primer and a J-beta primer mix. TCRdb itself ran the 5' RACE reads through MiXCR, one entry per CDR3 protein. In the table there are 650,000 to 800,000 distinct CDR3 sequences, under 45% of which are singletons. Germline CDR1 is SGHDN and CDR2 is FVKESK. The CDR3 covers 15 residues. V was cut by 2 bases and J by 0 bases, with 11 bases left in between. This chain links TRBV14 with TRBJ2-7, with D possibly TRBD1 on 6 matching bases. What was sequenced was blood. The clonotype originates from a man aged 55 to 70 in good health. In DNA form, the CDR3 reads TGTGCCAGCAGCCAAACAGGGTGGGACTCCTACGAGCAGTACTTC. Translated: CASSQTGWDSYEQYF.